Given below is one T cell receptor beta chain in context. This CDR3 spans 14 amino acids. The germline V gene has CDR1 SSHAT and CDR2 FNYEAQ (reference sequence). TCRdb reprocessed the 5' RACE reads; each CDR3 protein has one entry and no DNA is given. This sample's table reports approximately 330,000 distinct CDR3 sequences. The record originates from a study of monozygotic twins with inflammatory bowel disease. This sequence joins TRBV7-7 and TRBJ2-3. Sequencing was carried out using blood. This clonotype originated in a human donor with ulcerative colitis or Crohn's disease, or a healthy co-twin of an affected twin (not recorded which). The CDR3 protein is CASSLSPGPDTQYF.